A selection of T cell receptor beta chains follows, all from one sample in a study of T cells in Graves' hyperthyroidism and ophthalmopathy. TCRdb ran MiXCR on the multiplex PCR reads and lists one entry per CDR3 protein. The sample lists fewer than 450,000 distinct CDR3 sequences; approximately 18% were seen once. Sequences were obtained from blood. The receptors shown here come from a woman in her thirties with Graves' hyperthyroidism that later progressed to Graves' ophthalmopathy. The CDR3 runs from the conserved cysteine through the conserved F or W. The order of the fields is D gene, clone size, J gene, V gene, CDR3 protein, CDR3 DNA. D genes are given only for firm matches. Some rows have no size entry. The others give once, few or many, or a class for an expanded clone.

NA,many,TRBJ2-7,TRBV6-5,CASSYQGRESSEQYF,TGTGCCAGCAGTTACCAGGGGCGGGAGTCGAGCGAGCAGTACTTC
NA,many,TRBJ2-7,TRBV27,CASSLSGHEQYF,TGTGCCAGCAGTTTATCGGGGCACGAGCAGTACTTC
TRBD1,NA,TRBJ1-1,TRBV6-1,CASRGPDRGIWNTEAFF,TGTGCCAGCAGGGGCCCGGACAGGGGGATTTGGAACACTGAAGCTTTCTTT
NA,many,TRBJ1-1,TRBV6-1,CASRQGRGDTEAFF,TGTGCCAGCAGACAAGGGAGGGGCGACACTGAAGCTTTCTTT
TRBD2,NA,TRBJ2-1,TRBV28,CASSGTSGQQFF,TGTGCCAGCAGCGGGACTAGCGGGCAACAGTTCTTC
NA,many,TRBJ1-4,TRBV12-3/TRBV12-4,CASSLGSDEKLFF,TGTGCCAGCAGTTTAGGGTCAGATGAAAAACTGTTTTTT
NA,many,TRBJ1-2,TRBV7-2,CASSYSGPGVPSGERDYGYTF,TGTGCCAGCAGCTACTCTGGGCCAGGGGTCCCGTCGGGGGAAAGGGACTATGGCTACACCTTC
NA,many,TRBJ2-7,TRBV28,CASSIGQKTYEQYF,TGTGCCAGCAGTATAGGACAGAAGACCTACGAGCAGTACTTC
NA,NA,TRBJ1-6,TRBV9,CASSAQPGGSNSPLHF,TGTGCCAGCAGCGCCCAGCCCGGAGGGAGTAATTCACCCCTCCACTTT
TRBD1,many,TRBJ2-3,TRBV12-3/TRBV12-4,CASSPDRGHFTDTQYF,TGTGCCAGCAGTCCCGACAGGGGGCACTTCACAGATACGCAGTATTTT
TRBD1,NA,TRBJ1-2,TRBV7-2,CASSYEGQTVSYGYTF,TGTGCCAGCAGCTACGAGGGACAGACAGTATCATATGGCTACACCTTC
TRBD2,many,TRBJ2-3,TRBV12-3/TRBV12-4,CASSLTSGNTDTQYF,TGTGCCAGCAGTTTAACTAGCGGGAACACAGATACGCAGTATTTT
TRBD1,few,TRBJ1-2,TRBV19,CASSQSGTGLGGYTF,TGTGCCAGTAGCCAAAGTGGGACAGGACTAGGTGGCTACACCTTC
TRBD2,NA,TRBJ2-1,TRBV27,CASSPGLAVNEQFF,TGTGCCAGCAGTCCGGGACTAGCGGTTAATGAGCAGTTCTTC
NA,NA,TRBJ2-7,TRBV24-1,CATKKTGTYSYEQYF,TGTGCCACCAAAAAGACGGGAACCTATTCCTACGAGCAGTACTTC
NA,NA,TRBJ1-2,TRBV2,CASSDQGGYGYTF,TGTGCCAGCAGTGACCAGGGTGGCTATGGCTACACCTTC
TRBD1,many,TRBJ1-2,TRBV2,CASSEKGQGAHGYTF,TGTGCCAGCAGTGAAAAGGGACAGGGAGCCCACGGCTACACCTTC
NA,NA,TRBJ2-1,TRBV11-1,CASSLERVGEQFF,TGTGCCAGCAGCTTAGAGAGGGTTGGGGAGCAGTTCTTC
NA,few,TRBJ1-6,TRBV7-2,CASSLAKLSSYNSPLHF,TGTGCCAGCAGCTTAGCGAAGTTGAGCTCCTATAATTCACCCCTCCACTTT
NA,NA,TRBJ1-5,TRBV27,CASSLLPYGNQPQHF,TGTGCCAGCAGTTTATTGCCCTACGGCAATCAGCCCCAGCATTTT
NA,many,TRBJ1-6,TRBV11-2,CASSSGGSPLHF,TGTGCCAGCAGCTCCGGAGGCTCACCCCTCCACTTT
NA,many,TRBJ2-1,TRBV12-3/TRBV12-4,CASSLGGDNEQFF,TGTGCCAGCAGTTTGGGAGGCGACAATGAGCAGTTCTTC
NA,NA,TRBJ1-5,TRBV7-8,CASSLDFASLIQPQHF,TGTGCCAGCAGCTTAGATTTTGCCAGCCTGATTCAGCCCCAGCATTTT
NA,NA,TRBJ1-5,TRBV27,CASSPRERGQPQHF,TGTGCCAGCAGTCCCCGGGAACGTGGGCAGCCCCAGCATTTT
NA,few,TRBJ2-7,TRBV12-3/TRBV12-4,CASSFGSGVLEQYF,TGTGCCAGCAGTTTCGGGTCAGGAGTTTTAGAGCAGTACTTC
TRBD1,many,TRBJ2-3,TRBV6-4,CASSEGQGNADTQYF,TGTGCCAGCAGTGAAGGACAGGGCAACGCAGATACGCAGTATTTT
NA,NA,TRBJ1-5,TRBV28,CASSLVTGQPQHF,TGTGCCAGCAGTTTAGTGACAGGACAGCCCCAGCATTTT
TRBD2,many,TRBJ2-1,TRBV9,CASSLGLAVYNEQFF,TGTGCCAGCAGCCTCGGACTAGCGGTCTACAATGAGCAGTTCTTC
NA,few,TRBJ2-7,TRBV6-1,CASSNKYSYEQYF,TGTGCCAGCAGTAACAAGTACTCCTACGAGCAGTACTTC
TRBD2,NA,TRBJ2-5,TRBV27,CASSRGGGNQETQYF,TGTGCCAGCAGCCGGGGGGGGGGGAACCAAGAGACCCAGTACTTC
NA,NA,TRBJ2-7,TRBV7-9,CASSLGFGIREQYF,TGTGCCAGCAGCTTAGGCTTCGGAATAAGGGAGCAGTACTTC
NA,many,TRBJ1-5,TRBV6-1,CASREWSGDSNQPQHF,TGTGCCAGCAGAGAGTGGTCAGGAGATAGCAATCAGCCCCAGCATTTT
TRBD2,many,TRBJ2-2,TRBV5-1,CASSLAAIAGVTGELFF,TGCGCCAGCAGCTTGGCCGCGATAGCGGGAGTTACCGGGGAGCTGTTTTTT
TRBD2,many,TRBJ2-1,TRBV20-1,CSARDPTIAGGYNEQFF,TGCAGTGCTAGAGATCCAACAATAGCGGGGGGCTACAATGAGCAGTTCTTC
NA,many,TRBJ2-3,TRBV15,CATSREFGDTQYF,TGTGCCACCAGCAGAGAGTTCGGGGATACGCAGTATTTT
NA,many,TRBJ2-2,TRBV28,CASSLFRGELFF,TGTGCCAGCAGTTTATTCAGGGGGGAGCTGTTTTTT
NA,once,TRBJ2-5,TRBV7-9,CASSLEGGLNGETQYF,TGTGCCAGCAGCTTAGAGGGAGGCCTTAACGGGGAGACCCAGTACTTC
NA,few,TRBJ1-1,TRBV25-1,CASSEYGANTEAFF,TGTGCCAGCAGTGAATACGGCGCAAACACTGAAGCTTTCTTT
TRBD2,many,TRBJ2-1,TRBV20-1,CSAPQYASGSPFEQFF,TGCAGTGCCCCCCAATACGCTAGCGGGTCACCATTTGAGCAGTTCTTC
NA,NA,TRBJ2-1,TRBV20-1,CSASLQWAKTYNEQFF,TGCAGTGCTAGTCTTCAATGGGCTAAAACATACAATGAGCAGTTCTTC
NA,many,TRBJ1-2,TRBV6-5,CASSTPPGEGANYGYTF,TGTGCCAGCAGTACTCCACCTGGGGAGGGGGCTAACTATGGCTACACCTTC
NA,many,TRBJ1-5,TRBV12-3/TRBV12-4,CASSIVGNQPQHF,TGTGCCAGCAGTATTGTTGGCAATCAGCCCCAGCATTTT
TRBD2,NA,TRBJ2-1,TRBV20-1,CSARIAGGAYNEQFF,TGCAGTGCTAGAATAGCGGGAGGTGCTTACAATGAGCAGTTCTTC
NA,many,TRBJ1-5,TRBV6-1,CASTLAAGEPQHF,TGTGCCAGCACCCTCGCCGCCGGGGAGCCCCAGCATTTT
NA,few,TRBJ2-5,TRBV7-2,CASSLSVQLGETQYF,TGTGCCAGCAGCTTATCTGTGCAGCTGGGGGAGACCCAGTACTTC
TRBD2,many,TRBJ2-7,TRBV12-3/TRBV12-4,CASSSELAVFSYEQYF,TGTGCCAGCAGTTCGGAGCTAGCGGTCTTCTCCTACGAGCAGTACTTC